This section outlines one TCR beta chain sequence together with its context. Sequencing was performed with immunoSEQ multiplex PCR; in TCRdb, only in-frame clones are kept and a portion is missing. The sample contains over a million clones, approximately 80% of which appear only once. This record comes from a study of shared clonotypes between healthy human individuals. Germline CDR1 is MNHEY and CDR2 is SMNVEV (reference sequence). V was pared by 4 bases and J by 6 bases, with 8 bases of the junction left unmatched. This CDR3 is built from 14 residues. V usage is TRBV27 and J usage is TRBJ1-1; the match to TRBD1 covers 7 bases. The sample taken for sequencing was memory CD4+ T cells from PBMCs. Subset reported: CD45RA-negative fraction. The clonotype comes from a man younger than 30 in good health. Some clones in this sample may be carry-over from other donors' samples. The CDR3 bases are TGTGCCAGCAGTTCGCTACAGGGGTTCTCTGAAGCTTTCTTT. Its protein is CASSSLQGFSEAFF.